What follows describes a single T cell receptor beta chain. Its antigen specificity is not known. Per-base quality was not reported, and no clone a single base away is much larger than it. CD8 naive samples were obtained by positive selection for CCR7 among CD45RO-negative cells, yielding a CD45RA+CCR7+ population from which TemRA cells were excluded. Healthy HIV-negative adults with no recently reported acute infections or vaccinations were included as donors. Only Caucasian adults living in Nashville, Tennessee, USA were represented among the donors. Blood was collected by leukapheresis, and PBMCs were isolated by Ficoll-Histopaque density gradient centrifugation and then cryopreserved in liquid nitrogen vapor phase. Analytical flow cytometry was used to check the purity and quantity of every magnetically sorted T cell population. From each sorted fraction, genomic DNA was isolated and quantified by UV absorbance on a Nanodrop 2000c.

Using the deep immunoSEQ assay, TCR CDR3 regions were amplified from genomic DNA by multiplex PCR. Extracted genomic DNA from each cell subset was distributed evenly across all wells of several immunoSEQ 96-well plates, and each plate was treated as a replicate. For sorted subsets, roughly 200 ng genomic DNA, equal to tens of thousands of T cell genomes, was loaded into each replicate PCR. Purified libraries were quantified with a Qubit 3.0 fluorometer, sized on a Bioanalyzer 2100, and re-quantified with the KAPA Library Quantification kit. Every immunoSEQ 96-well plate was sequenced on a separate single-read 150-cycle Illumina NextSeq 550 flow cell. Regarding the original processing steps: Because only junctional sequences without quality scores were contained in the immunoSEQ output, filtering matching that applied to full-length reads could not be performed. Sequences were annotated with PyIR, a Python wrapper for IgBLAST v1.9, using IMGT germline references to assign V/J genes and CDR3. Any read was removed if the V/J assignment was weak (E-value above 1e-6), the CDR3 was missing, or the read contained stop codons, out-of-frame junctions, or ambiguous translated residues. V3J clonotypes were defined as sequences sharing an identical inferred V gene, J gene, and CDR3 amino acid sequence. The percentage overlap between two repertoires was calculated by dividing the number of shared unique clonotypes by the size of the smaller repertoire. Three approaches were used to assess repertoire richness: RTK rarefaction, the Chao1 estimator, and Recon v2.1 estimates of unobserved clonotypes. For all TCRbeta clonotypes obtained by the gDNA method from several donors, generation probabilities were computed with OLGA. This immuneACCESS table, as held by TCRdb, lists in-frame sequences with V and J called but not all clones. Of the missing ones, under half trace to an unresolved V gene in checked studies; the others have no known cause. The DNA was the basis for D and trimming; V, J and clone size are from that table. The sample table lists about 820,000 clones, more than 85% of them with a count of one. Around 24% of the sample is in the top ten clones.

These data belong to a study of shared clonotypes between healthy human individuals (TCRdb year 2020). Describing the broader study: Three men and two women, aged 18 to 49 years, made up the cohort. Per donor, three plates each were used for CD4 naive and CD4 memory, two for CD8 naive, and one for CD8 memory. The study deeply sequenced blood TCR repertoires of about 5 healthy adults to estimate repertoire size and the extent of clonotype sharing between individuals. Libraries were prepared and TCR repertoires were sequenced by different laboratories using diverse techniques, in order to increase sequencing depth and limit assay-specific biases. Leukapheresis yielded between about 0.85 and 9.5 billion PBMCs per donor.

CDR1 SEHNR and CDR2 FQNEAQ are derived from the germline V gene (reference sequence). The V end gives up 3 bases and the J end 2 bases, leaving 6 bases in the junction not matched to a gene. The CDR3, from cysteine to phenylalanine, totals 17 residues. The retained sequence is limited to the CDR3, 51 bases, with the frame set at the first base. The full study reports these points: The small number of donors limited the genetic and exposure-history diversity represented. Compared with non-shared clonotypes, the clonotypes found in all four sorted-subset donors had higher generation probabilities. Sampling was limited to blood, and TCR repertoires in tissue likely differ from TCR repertoires in blood. Based on pairwise subsampling, the degree of clonotype sharing among donors was expected to be affected by sequencing depth. Incomplete sequencing was indicated by rarefaction of sorted-subset datasets, despite the large sequencing depth. Roughly 5% of naive CD4, 3.5% of naive CD8, about 2.1% of memory CD4, and approximately 0.4% of memory CD8 clonotypes were shared across a few donors. Estimated clonotype richness was generally larger for naive than for memory subsets.

The sample comprised naive CD8+ T cells sorted from blood. The meaning of the sample's cell subset or site label: CD45RA+CCR7+. This TCR derives from a man aged 25-45 years in good health. The rearrangement combines TRBV7-9 with TRBJ2-3; the junction holds 12 bases that match TRBD2. The bases read TGTGCCAGCAGCTTCCATAGACTAGCGGGAGACACAGATACGCAGTATTTT. Translated, this gives CASSFHRLAGDTDTQYF.